One T cell receptor beta chain is described in this entry. This entry is derived from a study of blood T cell repertoires in COVID-19. Per the study methods: Researchers report that nucleated cell counts were estimated from reference gene primer amplification. The protocol was immunoSEQ multiplex PCR, while the TCRdb copy is restricted to in-frame clones and leaves out a portion. The V and J calls and clone size are taken from that table; D and trimming were inferred from the DNA. The table shows roughly 250,000 clones, with approximately 86% occurring only once. Germline values: CDR1 SGHRS, CDR2 YFSETQ. V shed 5 bases and J shed 13 bases, with 18 bases lying between them. This CDR3 is built from 13 residues.

The sequence was collected from a man aged 35 to 55 who had recovered from COVID-19. The sample was peripheral blood. The rearrangement links TRBV5-1 to TRBJ2-2, with TRBD1 as a possible D gene (6 bases). The CDR3 DNA sequence: TGCGCCAGCAGAAACTCAGGGGAGCTGTTGCTGTTTTTT. The encoded protein is CASRNSGELLLFF.